The 4 T cell receptor beta chains below come from one sample, sequenced in a study of cytomegalovirus exposure and HLA in healthy donors. PCR was performed using 60 Vbeta and 13 Jbeta primers. Only in-frame clones appear in the TCRdb table, and some are missing; sequencing was by immunoSEQ multiplex PCR. The listing records 75,000 to 95,000 clones. The sample consisted of PBMCs. The origin of the receptors is a man under 40 in good health and CMV-seronegative.

V gene TRBV7-9 combines with J gene TRBJ2-2, with 8 bases fitting TRBD1. V dropped 4 bases and J dropped 7; count of bases not matched to a gene: 11. This CDR3 spans 16 amino acids. Germline V lookup: CDR1 SEHNR, CDR2 FQNEAQ (reference sequence). CDR3 in amino acids: CASSSPPDRVFGELFF. The CDR3 DNA follows: TGTGCCAGCAGCTCTCCCCCGGACAGGGTCTTCGGGGAGCTGTTTTTT.

V gene TRBV7-9 combines with J gene TRBJ2-1; 8 positions match TRBD2. The germline V gene encodes CDR1 SEHNR and CDR2 FQNEAQ (reference sequence). This CDR3 has 14 residues. Unmatched junction bases numbered 7, after V lost 5 bases and J lost 7 bases. The CDR3 DNA sequence: TGTGCCAGCAGCCCTTCGGGAGGGGGGAATGAGCAGTTCTTC. This gives the protein CASSPSGGGNEQFF.

This sequence joins TRBV18 and TRBJ2-2; the match to TRBD1 covers 7 bases. CDR1 is KGHSH and CDR2 is LQKENI in the germline V gene. The junction had 7 bases not matched to a gene; V was cut back by 6 bases and J by 0 bases. The length of the CDR3 is 16 residues. The chain's CDR3 is CASSDLDRTNTGELFF. The CDR3 nucleotides read TGTGCCAGCTCCGATTTGGACAGGACGAACACCGGGGAGCTGTTTTTT.

The J gene is TRBJ2-7, the V gene TRBV11-3, with 11 bases that match TRBD2. Germline V gene sequence: CDR1 SGHNT, CDR2 YENEEA. Trimming removed 10 bases from V and 0 bases from J; junction bases left unmatched: 2. This CDR3 has 13 amino acids. The CDR3 region has the DNA TGTGCCACCGGACTAGCGGGCTCCTACGAGCAGTACTTC. Its translation: CATGLAGSYEQYF.